The clone carrying this T cell receptor beta chain was recorded once. This record comes from a study of blood T cell repertoires in COVID-19. Turning to the study itself: PBMCs, B-cell-depleted T cells, or T cells were the source of the cDNA or gDNA that made up the material.

Adults between about 18 and 95 years of age took part from some 25 US areas. Assignment of participants to cohorts was predicated upon participant-reported clinical history. The recovered donors of Cohort 3 showed two negative PCRs, clearance, or symptom resolution. V dropped 0 bases and J dropped 1 base, with 6 bases sitting between them. Germline V gene data show CDR1 as MNHNY and CDR2 as SVGAGI (reference sequence). The CDR3 is 14 amino acids. The method was immunoSEQ multiplex PCR; TCRdb's version includes in-frame clones alone and lacks a portion of them. Of approximately 170,000 clones in the sample, about nine tenths were seen once.

This sequence originates from a woman in her late teens or twenties who had recovered from COVID-19. The chain uses TRBV6-6 and TRBJ1-1; D is unresolved. The source material was PBMCs or T cells enriched from blood (not recorded which). DNA for the CDR3: TGTGCCAGCAGTTACTCTTCCAGGAACACTGAAGCTTTCTTT. This encodes CASSYSSRNTEAFF.